Following are 2 T cell receptor beta chains from one sample sequenced in a study of blood T cells in healthy people across ages. A second PCR, run for about 6 to 11 cycles, used a sample-barcoded 5' primer plus a J-beta primer mix. TCRdb reprocessed the 5' RACE reads via MiXCR and lists one record per CDR3 protein. The repertoire holds about 720,000 distinct CDR3 sequences, with roughly 25% as singletons. These same records also appear under a second study, on T cells of mothers and their children.

Material: blood. Receptor source: a boy aged 5-17 years in good health.

The rearrangement links TRBV30 to TRBJ2-1; D may match TRBD1 or TRBD2 (5 bases each). This CDR3 spans 13 amino acids. The V end was cut by 0 bases, the J end by 6 bases, with 9 bases between. Germline lookup yields CDR1 GTSNPN and CDR2 SVGIG (reference sequence). This CDR3 reads CAWSVGTPNEQFF. CDR3 sequence (DNA): TGTGCCTGGAGTGTCGGGACGCCCAATGAGCAGTTCTTC.

This clonotype was seen more than once but under ten times. The V and J genes are TRBV4-1 and TRBJ2-2, with 12 bases identical to TRBD2. CDR3 length: 17 amino acids. Trimming took 1 base from V and 4 from J; bases not matched to a gene: 4. In germline, CDR1 is MGHRA, CDR2 YSYEKL. CDR3 nucleotide sequence: TGCGCCAGCAGCCAAGCACCGGGACTAGCGGGCACCGGGGAGCTGTTTTTT. It specifies CASSQAPGLAGTGELFF.